The source of this T cell receptor beta chain is a study of response to subunit inactivated influenza vaccine. One entry per CDR3 protein results from TCRdb running MiXCR on the RT-PCR reads. Counted here are hundreds of thousands of distinct CDR3 sequences, around a sixth occurring once; the ten biggest clones make up about a tenth. Whole-study results and caveats: The authors offered the suggestion that each seasonal influenza vaccination recruits few new T cells.

Notes on this clonotype: Antigen: not known.

This CDR3 is built from 14 residues. The V end was cut by 5 bases, the J end by 0 bases, with 14 bases between. The germline V gene encodes CDR1 SQVTM and CDR2 ANQGSEA. The rearrangement uses TRBV29-1 and TRBJ2-7; D possibly corresponds to TRBD1 (6 bases). The TCR sequence derives from a man aged 50 to 59 who received an inactivated influenza vaccine. The source material was PBMCs from blood, sampled around 5 days after vaccination. The CDR3 is CSVSGEQGSYEQYF. The CDR3 DNA reads as TGCAGCGTTTCAGGCGAACAGGGCTCCTACGAGCAGTACTTC.